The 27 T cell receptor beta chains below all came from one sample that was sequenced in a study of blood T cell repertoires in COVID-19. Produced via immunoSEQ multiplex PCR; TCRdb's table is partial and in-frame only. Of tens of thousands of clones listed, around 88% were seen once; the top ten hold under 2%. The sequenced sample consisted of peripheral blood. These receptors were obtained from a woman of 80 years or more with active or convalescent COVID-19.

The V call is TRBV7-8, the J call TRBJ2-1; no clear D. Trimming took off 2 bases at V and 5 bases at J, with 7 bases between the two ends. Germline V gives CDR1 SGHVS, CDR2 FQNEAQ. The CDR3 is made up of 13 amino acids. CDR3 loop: CASSLRSDNEQFF. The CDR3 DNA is TGTGCCAGCAGCTTAAGAAGCGACAATGAGCAGTTCTTC.

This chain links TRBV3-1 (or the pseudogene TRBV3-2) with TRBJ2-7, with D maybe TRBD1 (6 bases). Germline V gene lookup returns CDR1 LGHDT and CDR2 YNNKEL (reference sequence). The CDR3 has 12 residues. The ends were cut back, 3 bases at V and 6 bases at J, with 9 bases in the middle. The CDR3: CASSQGAGEQYF. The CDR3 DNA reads TGTGCCAGCAGCCAGGGGGCGGGCGAGCAGTACTTC.

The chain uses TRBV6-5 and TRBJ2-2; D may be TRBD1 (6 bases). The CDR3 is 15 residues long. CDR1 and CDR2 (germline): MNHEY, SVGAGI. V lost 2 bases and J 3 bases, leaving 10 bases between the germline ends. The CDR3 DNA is TGTGCCAGCAGTTACCTTCGGACAGACACCGGGGAGCTGTTTTTT. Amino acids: CASSYLRTDTGELFF.

This CDR3 reads CASSLSPGNYGYTF. For the CDR3, the DNA is TGTGCCAGCAGCTTATCCCCAGGGAACTATGGCTACACCTTC. The chain employs TRBV7-2 and TRBJ1-2; maybe TRBD1 (5 bases). This CDR3 is 14 amino acids long. V gave up 2 bases and J gave up 2 bases, with 9 bases separating them. Germline V gives CDR1 SGHTA, CDR2 FQGNSA.

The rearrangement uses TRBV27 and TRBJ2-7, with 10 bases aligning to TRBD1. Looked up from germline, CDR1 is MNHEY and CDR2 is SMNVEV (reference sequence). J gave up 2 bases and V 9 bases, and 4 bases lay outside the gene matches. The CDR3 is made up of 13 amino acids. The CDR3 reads CASGTGVTYEQYF. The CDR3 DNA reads TGTGCCAGTGGGACAGGGGTGACCTACGAGCAGTACTTC.

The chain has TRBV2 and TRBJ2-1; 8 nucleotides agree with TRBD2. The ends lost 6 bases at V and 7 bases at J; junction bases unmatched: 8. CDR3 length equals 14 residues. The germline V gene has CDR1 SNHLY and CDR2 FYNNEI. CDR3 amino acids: CASSRLARENEQFF. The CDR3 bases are TGTGCCAGCAGCCGACTAGCGAGAGAGAATGAGCAGTTCTTC.

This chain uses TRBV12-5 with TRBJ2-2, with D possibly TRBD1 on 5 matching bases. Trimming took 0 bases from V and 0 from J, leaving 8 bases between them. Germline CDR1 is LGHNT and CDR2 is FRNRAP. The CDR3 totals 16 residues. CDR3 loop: CASGLVGAANTGELFF. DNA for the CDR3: TGTGCTAGTGGTTTGGTAGGGGCAGCGAACACCGGGGAGCTGTTTTTT.

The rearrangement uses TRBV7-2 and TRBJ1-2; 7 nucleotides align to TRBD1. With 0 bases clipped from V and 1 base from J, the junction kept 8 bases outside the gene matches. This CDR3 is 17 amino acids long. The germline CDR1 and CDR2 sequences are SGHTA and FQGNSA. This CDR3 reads CASSLANPRQGNYGYTF. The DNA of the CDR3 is TGTGCCAGCAGCTTAGCGAATCCAAGACAGGGTAACTATGGCTACACCTTC.

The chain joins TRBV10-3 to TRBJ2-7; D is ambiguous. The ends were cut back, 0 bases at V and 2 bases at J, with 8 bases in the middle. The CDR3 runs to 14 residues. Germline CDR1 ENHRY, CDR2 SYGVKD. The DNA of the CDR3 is TGTGCCATCAGTGAGTCCCTTGTAACCTACGAGCAGTACTTC. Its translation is CAISESLVTYEQYF.

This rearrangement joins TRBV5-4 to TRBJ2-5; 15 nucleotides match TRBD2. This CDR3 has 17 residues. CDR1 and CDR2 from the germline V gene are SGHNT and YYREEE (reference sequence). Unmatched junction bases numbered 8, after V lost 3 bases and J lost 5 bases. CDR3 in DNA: TGTGCCAGCAGCTCCGGACTAGCGGGGGGGCCCGGGGAGACCCAGTACTTC. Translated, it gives CASSSGLAGGPGETQYF. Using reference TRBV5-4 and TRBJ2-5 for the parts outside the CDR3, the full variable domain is ETGVTQSPTHLIKTRGQQVTLRCSSQSGHNTVSWYQQALGQGPQFIFQYYREEENGRGNFPPRFSGLQFPNYSSELNVNALELDDSALYLCASSSGLAGGPGETQYFGPGTRLLVL.

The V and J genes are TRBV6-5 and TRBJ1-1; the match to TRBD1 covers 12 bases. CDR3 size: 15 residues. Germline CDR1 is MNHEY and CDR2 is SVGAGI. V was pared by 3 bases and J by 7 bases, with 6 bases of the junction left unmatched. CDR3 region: CASSYTGTGGNEAFF. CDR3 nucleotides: TGTGCCAGCAGTTATACCGGGACAGGGGGCAATGAAGCTTTCTTT.

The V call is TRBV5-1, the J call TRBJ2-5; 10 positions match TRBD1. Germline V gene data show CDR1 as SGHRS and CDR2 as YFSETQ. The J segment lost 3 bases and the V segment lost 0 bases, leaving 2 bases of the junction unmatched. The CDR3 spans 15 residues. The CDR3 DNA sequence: TGCGCCAGCAGCTTGGAGGGGACAGGGGAAGAGACCCAGTACTTC. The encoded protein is CASSLEGTGEETQYF.

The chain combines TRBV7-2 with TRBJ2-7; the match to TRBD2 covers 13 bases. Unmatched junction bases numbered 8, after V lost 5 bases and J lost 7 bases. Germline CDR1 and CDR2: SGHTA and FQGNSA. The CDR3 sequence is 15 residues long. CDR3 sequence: CASSPTSGRAGEQYF. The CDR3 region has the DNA TGTGCCAGCAGCCCTACTAGCGGGAGGGCCGGGGAGCAGTACTTC.

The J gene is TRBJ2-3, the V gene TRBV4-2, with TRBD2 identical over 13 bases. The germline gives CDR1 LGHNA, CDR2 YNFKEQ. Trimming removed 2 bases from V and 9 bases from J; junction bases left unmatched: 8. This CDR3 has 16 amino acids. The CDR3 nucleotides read TGTGCCAGCAGCCAATTGGGGACTAGCGGGATTCAAACGCAGTATTTT. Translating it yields CASSQLGTSGIQTQYF.

CDR3 residues: CASSLSTGGEQYF. DNA for the CDR3: TGTGCCAGCAGCTTATCCACAGGGGGCGAGCAGTACTTC. The chain combines TRBV7-3 with TRBJ2-7, with 8 nucleotides matching TRBD1. Unmatched junction bases numbered 3, after V lost 2 bases and J lost 6 bases. Germline V gene lookup returns CDR1 SGHTA and CDR2 FQGTGA. The CDR3 is made up of 13 amino acids. Filled out from reference TRBV7-3 and TRBJ2-7, the complete variable domain reads GAGVSQTPSNKVTEKGKYVELRCDPISGHTALYWYRQSLGQGPEFLIYFQGTGAADDSGLPNDRFFAVRPEGSVSTLKIQRTERGDSAVYLCASSLSTGGEQYFGPGTRLTVT.

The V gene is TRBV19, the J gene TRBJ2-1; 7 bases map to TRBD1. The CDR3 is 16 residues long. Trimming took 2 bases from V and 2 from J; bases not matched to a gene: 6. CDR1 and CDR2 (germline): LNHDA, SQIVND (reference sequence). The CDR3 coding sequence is TGTGCCAGTAGTATAACAGGGGTTCACACCTACAATGAGCAGTTCTTC. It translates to CASSITGVHTYNEQFF.

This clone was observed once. In DNA form, the CDR3 reads TGTGCCAGTAGTCTTCGGGACAGGGTGGGGAGGCGGACCCAGTACTTC. It translates to CASSLRDRVGRRTQYF. J is TRBJ2-5 and V is TRBV19; 9 bases map to TRBD1. The CDR3 is 16 amino acids. Looked up from germline, CDR1 is LNHDA and CDR2 is SQIVND (reference sequence). The junction had 14 bases not matched to a gene; V was cut back by 5 bases and J by 7 bases. Full variable domain (missing parts from reference TRBV19 and TRBJ2-5): DGGITQSPKYLFRKEGQNVTLSCEQNLNHDAMYWYRQDPGQGLRLIYYSQIVNDFQKGDIAEGYSVSREKKESFPLTVTSAQKNPTAFYLCASSLRDRVGRRTQYFGPGTRLLVL.

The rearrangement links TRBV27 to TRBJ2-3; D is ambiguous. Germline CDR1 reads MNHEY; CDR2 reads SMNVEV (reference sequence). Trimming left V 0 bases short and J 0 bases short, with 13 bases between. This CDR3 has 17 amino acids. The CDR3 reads CASSLSQPASSTDTQYF. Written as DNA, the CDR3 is TGTGCCAGCAGTTTATCGCAGCCAGCGTCTAGCACAGATACGCAGTATTTT.

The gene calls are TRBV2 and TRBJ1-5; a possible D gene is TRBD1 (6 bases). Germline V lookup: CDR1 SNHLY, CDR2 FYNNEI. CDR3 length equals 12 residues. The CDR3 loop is CAEGQFNQPQHF. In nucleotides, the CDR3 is TGTGCTGAAGGACAGTTCAATCAGCCCCAGCATTTT.

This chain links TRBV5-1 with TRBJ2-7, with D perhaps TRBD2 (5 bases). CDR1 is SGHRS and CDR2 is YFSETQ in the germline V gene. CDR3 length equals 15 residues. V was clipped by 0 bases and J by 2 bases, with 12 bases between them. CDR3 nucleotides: TGCGCCAGCAGCTTGGCCGGAACTAGGACCTACGAGCAGTACTTC. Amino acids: CASSLAGTRTYEQYF. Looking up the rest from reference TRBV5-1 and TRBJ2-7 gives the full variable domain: KAGVTQTPRYLIKTRGQQVTLSCSPISGHRSVSWYQQTPGQGLQFLFEYFSETQRNKGNFPGRFSGRQFSNSRSEMNVSTLELGDSALYLCASSLAGTRTYEQYFGPGTRLTVT.

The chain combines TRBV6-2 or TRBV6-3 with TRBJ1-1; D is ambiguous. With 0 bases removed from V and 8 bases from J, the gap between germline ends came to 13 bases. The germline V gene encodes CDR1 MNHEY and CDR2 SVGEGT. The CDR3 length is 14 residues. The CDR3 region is CASSYSGRQLEAFF. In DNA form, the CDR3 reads TGTGCCAGCAGTTACTCCGGGAGACAACTAGAAGCTTTCTTT.

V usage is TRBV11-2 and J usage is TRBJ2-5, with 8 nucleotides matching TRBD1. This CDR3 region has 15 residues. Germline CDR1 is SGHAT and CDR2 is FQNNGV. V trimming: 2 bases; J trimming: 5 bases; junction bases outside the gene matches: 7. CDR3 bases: TGTGCCAGCAGCTTAAGGCAGGGGGCATGGGAGACCCAGTACTTC. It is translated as CASSLRQGAWETQYF.

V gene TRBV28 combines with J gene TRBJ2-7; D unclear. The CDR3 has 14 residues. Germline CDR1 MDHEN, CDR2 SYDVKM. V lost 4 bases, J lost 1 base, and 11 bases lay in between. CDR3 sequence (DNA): TGTGCCAGCAGTTCCTCAGATCATTCCTACGAGCAGTACTTC. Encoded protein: CASSSSDHSYEQYF.

The DNA of the CDR3 is TGTGCCACCAGTGATCCCGGGACTCTCCCCCCCTACGAGCAGTACTTC. Its protein product is CATSDPGTLPPYEQYF. This chain links TRBV24-1 with TRBJ2-7; weak D call: TRBD2 (6 bases). Germline V gene sequence: CDR1 KGHDR, CDR2 SFDVKD. CDR3 length: 16 residues. The V end lost 3 bases, the J end lost 2 bases, and 16 bases lay between the germline ends.

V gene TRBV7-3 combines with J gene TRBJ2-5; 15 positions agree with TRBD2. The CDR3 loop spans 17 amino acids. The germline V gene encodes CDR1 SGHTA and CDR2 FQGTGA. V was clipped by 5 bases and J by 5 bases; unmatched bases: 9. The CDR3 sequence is CASSAGLAGGPGETQYF. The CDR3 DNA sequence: TGTGCCAGCAGCGCCGGACTAGCGGGAGGGCCAGGGGAGACCCAGTACTTC.

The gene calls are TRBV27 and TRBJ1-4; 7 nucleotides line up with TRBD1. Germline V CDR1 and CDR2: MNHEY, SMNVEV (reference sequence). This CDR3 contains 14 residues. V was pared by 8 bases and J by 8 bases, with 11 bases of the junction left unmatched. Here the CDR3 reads CASGAQGLFEKLFF. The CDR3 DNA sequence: TGTGCCAGCGGTGCACAGGGGTTGTTCGAAAAACTGTTTTTT.

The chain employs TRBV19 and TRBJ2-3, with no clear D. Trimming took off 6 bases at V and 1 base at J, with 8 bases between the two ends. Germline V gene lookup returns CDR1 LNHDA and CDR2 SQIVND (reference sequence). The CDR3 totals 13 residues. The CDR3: CASRVEGTDTQYF. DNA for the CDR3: TGTGCCAGTAGAGTCGAGGGCACAGATACGCAGTATTTT. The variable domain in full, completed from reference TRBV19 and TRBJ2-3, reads DGGITQSPKYLFRKEGQNVTLSCEQNLNHDAMYWYRQDPGQGLRLIYYSQIVNDFQKGDIAEGYSVSREKKESFPLTVTSAQKNPTAFYLCASRVEGTDTQYFGPGTRLTVL.